A single sample is the source of the 14 T cell receptor beta chains below, sequenced in a study of T cell responses to AZD1222 COVID-19 vaccine. Clones were sequenced by immunoSEQ multiplex PCR, and TCRdb holds only the in-frame ones, with some missing. This sample has roughly 190,000 clones, with around 94% found just once. This material consisted of peripheral blood, taken on day 0 of AZD1222 vaccination. The receptors here all came from an adult in good health.

The chain recombines TRBV4-3 with TRBJ2-2; TRBD2 might be the D (5 bases). The CDR3 is 16 amino acids. The germline gives CDR1 LGHNA, CDR2 YSLEER. Trimming removed 4 bases at V and 0 bases at J, with 12 bases between. CDR3 residues: CASSPTGFANTGELFF. The CDR3 DNA reads TGCGCCAGCAGCCCCACGGGGTTCGCGAACACCGGGGAGCTGTTTTTT.

The rearrangement links TRBV2 to TRBJ2-3; no reliable D call. The ends were cut back, 6 bases at V and 0 bases at J, with 16 bases in the middle. The CDR3 has 16 residues. Germline V CDR1 and CDR2: SNHLY, FYNNEI. CDR3 loop: CASSLRTVASTDTQYF. The DNA of the CDR3 is TGTGCCAGCAGCTTAAGGACGGTCGCTAGCACAGATACGCAGTATTTT.

The V call is TRBV2, the J call TRBJ1-1; a possible D gene is TRBD1 (5 bases). The CDR3 has 12 residues. From germline, CDR1 is SNHLY and CDR2 FYNNEI. Between the trimmed V and J ends, which lost 6 bases and 3 bases, there was a span of 8 bases. CDR3 coding DNA: TGTGCCAGCAGCGACAGTTACACTGAAGCTTTCTTT. Translated: CASSDSYTEAFF. Full variable domain (outside the CDR3, taken from reference TRBV2 and TRBJ1-1): EPEVTQTPSHQVTQMGQEVILRCVPISNHLYFYWYRQILGQKVEFLVSFYNNEISEKSEIFDDQFSVERPDGSNFTLKIRSTKLEDSAMYFCASSDSYTEAFFGQGTRLTVV.

The chain combines TRBV5-6 with TRBJ1-2; D ambiguous. Trimming stripped 2 bases from V and 0 bases from J, with 2 bases between. CDR1 and CDR2 from the germline V gene are SGHDT and YYEEEE. The CDR3 runs 12 residues. This CDR3 reads CASSFPNYGYTF. CDR3 nucleotides: TGTGCCAGCAGCTTCCCTAACTATGGCTACACCTTC.

The J gene is TRBJ1-1, the V gene TRBV18; no firm D call. Germline lookup yields CDR1 KGHSH and CDR2 LQKENI. CDR3 length: 15 amino acids. Trimming shortened V by 3 bases and J by 4 bases, and 15 bases separated the two germline ends. CDR3 nucleotide sequence: TGTGCCAGCTCACCCCAGGAGGAGGCTGGCACTGAAGCTTTCTTT. Its protein product is CASSPQEEAGTEAFF.

The chain couples TRBV9 to TRBJ1-3, with a tentative D call TRBD1 (6 bases). The length of the CDR3 is 16 residues. CDR1 and CDR2 from the germline V gene are SGDLS and YYNGEE. Trimming pared 3 bases from V and 0 bases from J, leaving 13 bases between. The CDR3 here is CASSARDTASGNTIYF. The CDR3 coding sequence is TGTGCCAGCAGCGCAAGGGACACGGCCTCTGGAAACACCATATATTTT.

The V and J genes are TRBV10-3 and TRBJ2-3, with a tentative D call TRBD2 (7 bases). The CDR3 totals 16 residues. The V end was cut by 2 bases, the J end by 0 bases, with 12 bases between. Per germline, CDR1 ENHRY and CDR2 SYGVKD. The CDR3 reads CAISEPGGPSTDTQYF. In DNA form, the CDR3 reads TGTGCCATCAGTGAGCCCGGGGGGCCCAGCACAGATACGCAGTATTTT.

The chain couples TRBV18 to TRBJ1-2; D call uncertain. The germline V and J ends were trimmed by 6 bases and 0 bases, with 8 bases remaining between them. The CDR3 loop spans 13 amino acids. Germline V gene sequence: CDR1 KGHSH, CDR2 LQKENI. As DNA, the CDR3 is TGTGCCAGCTCCCTAGAGACTAACTATGGCTACACCTTC. Translated, it gives CASSLETNYGYTF.

V is TRBV19 and J is TRBJ1-2; a possible D gene is TRBD1 (6 bases). The length of the CDR3 is 12 residues. Germline V gene lookup returns CDR1 LNHDA and CDR2 SQIVND (reference sequence). V was cut by 8 bases and J by 3 bases, with 10 bases left in between. The CDR3 loop is CASQQGDYGYTF. For the CDR3, the DNA is TGTGCCAGTCAACAGGGAGACTATGGCTACACCTTC.

J is TRBJ1-4 and V is TRBV6-5, with D possibly matching TRBD1 (5 bases). The CDR3 totals 13 residues. V gave up 2 bases and J gave up 4 bases, with 5 bases separating them. CDR1 is MNHEY, CDR2 SVGAGI, per germline. The CDR3 bases are TGTGCCAGCAGTTACAGGGGTAATGAAAAACTGTTTTTT. This encodes CASSYRGNEKLFF.

The chain combines TRBV12-3 or TRBV12-4 with TRBJ2-3; TRBD2 is a possible D gene (6 bases). Trimming took off 3 bases at V and 3 bases at J, with 7 bases between the two ends. The CDR3 totals 13 residues. In nucleotides, the CDR3 is TGTGCCAGCAGTTTTGGGAGGACAGATACGCAGTATTTT. This encodes CASSFGRTDTQYF.

The J gene is TRBJ2-5, the V gene TRBV3-1 (or the pseudogene TRBV3-2), with D maybe TRBD2 (7 bases). Germline V gene lookup returns CDR1 LGHDT and CDR2 YNNKEL (reference sequence). The ends were cut back, 0 bases at V and 4 bases at J, with 15 bases in the middle. The CDR3 extends over 16 amino acids. The CDR3 reads CASSQDRGASLETQYF. The DNA for the CDR3 is TGTGCCAGCAGCCAAGATCGGGGGGCTAGCTTAGAGACCCAGTACTTC.

This chain joins TRBV27 and TRBJ1-3; D call uncertain. The CDR3 spans 15 residues. CDR1 and CDR2 (germline): MNHEY, SMNVEV (reference sequence). V lost 1 base and J 4 bases, leaving 11 bases between the germline ends. Here the CDR3 reads CASSLYAGFGNTIYF. CDR3 sequence (DNA): TGTGCCAGCAGTTTATACGCCGGGTTCGGAAACACCATATATTTT.

This clone was counted once. The CDR3 DNA reads as TGCGCCAGCAGCCAAGGGGGTAATAGCAATCAGCCCCAGCATTTT. Amino acid sequence: CASSQGGNSNQPQHF. The V gene is TRBV5-1, the J gene TRBJ1-5; perhaps TRBD1 as D (6 bases). The CDR3 sequence is 15 residues long. The germline V gene has CDR1 SGHRS and CDR2 YFSETQ. Trimming removed 4 bases from V and 0 bases from J, with 11 bases in between.